This TCR beta chain is drawn from a study of T cell responses to AZD1222 COVID-19 vaccine. Measured with immunoSEQ multiplex PCR; TCRdb has only the in-frame clones, and not every one. This sample has around 160,000 clones, with approximately 85% found just once. Between the trimmed V and J ends, which lost 1 base and 4 bases, there was a span of 8 bases. The germline CDR1 and CDR2 sequences are LGHDT and YNNKEL (reference sequence). CDR3 length equals 14 residues. Specimen: peripheral blood, collected on day 0 of MenACWY control vaccination. The receptor's source is an adult in good health. This rearrangement joins TRBV3-1 (or the pseudogene TRBV3-2) to TRBJ1-5; D is unresolved. The CDR3 sequence: CASSQAAGNQPQHF. The CDR3 DNA reads TGTGCCAGCAGCCAAGCTGCAGGTAATCAGCCCCAGCATTTT.